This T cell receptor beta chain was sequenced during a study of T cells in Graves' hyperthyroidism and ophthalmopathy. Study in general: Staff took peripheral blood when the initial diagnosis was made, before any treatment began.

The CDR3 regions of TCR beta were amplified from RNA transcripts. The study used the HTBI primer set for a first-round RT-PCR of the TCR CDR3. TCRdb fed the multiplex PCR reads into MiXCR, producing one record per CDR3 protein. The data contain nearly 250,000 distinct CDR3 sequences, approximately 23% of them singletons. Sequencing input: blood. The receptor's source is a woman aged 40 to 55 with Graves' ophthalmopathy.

CDR3 DNA: TGTGCCAGCACCAAAAGCAGGGGTTCTGGGGCCAACGTCCTGACTTTC. It translates to CASTKSRGSGANVLTF. The chain links TRBV6-1 to TRBJ2-6, with D possibly TRBD1 on 6 matching bases. Trimming removed 7 bases from V and 1 base from J, with 14 bases in between. This CDR3 region has 16 residues. Germline V gives CDR1 MNHNS, CDR2 SASEGT.